Below, 7 T cell receptor beta chains from the same sample are listed, as sequenced in a study of cytomegalovirus exposure and HLA in healthy donors. Primers for the PCR totalled 60 Vbeta and 13 Jbeta. Repertoires were generated with immunoSEQ multiplex PCR, while TCRdb's copy carries only in-frame clones and drops some. The data hold about 190,000 clones, with 87% observed a single time. The source material was PBMCs. Receptors were obtained from a man aged 25-40 years in good health and CMV-seronegative.

Of note for this clone: The same CDR3 is also encoded by other DNA sequences in this sample. The chain employs TRBV27 and TRBJ2-2; D perhaps matches TRBD2 (5 bases). This CDR3 contains 15 residues. Trimming took off 3 bases at V and 7 bases at J, with 15 bases between the two ends. CDR1 is MNHEY and CDR2 is SMNVEV in the germline V gene (reference sequence). Written as DNA, the CDR3 is TGTGCCAGCAGTTTCGCCTCCCGAGGGTTCGGGGAGCTGTTTTTT. Its translation: CASSFASRGFGELFF.

This clone was seen only once. CDR3 DNA: TGTGCCAGCAGCTCCCGGAAATCCGGGACAGGGCTGCCCGAGCAGTACTTC. Protein sequence: CASSSRKSGTGLPEQYF. The gene calls are TRBV13 and TRBJ2-7; 9 bases agree with TRBD1. Germline V gene lookup returns CDR1 PRHDT and CDR2 FYEKMQ (reference sequence). The CDR3 is 17 residues long. The V segment lost 4 bases and the J segment 6 bases; nucleotides outside the gene matches: 16. Together with reference TRBV13 and TRBJ2-7, the CDR3 gives the full variable domain: AAGVIQSPRHLIKEKRETATLKCYPIPRHDTVYWYQQGPGQDPQFLISFYEKMQSDKGSIPDRFSAQQFSDYHSELNMSSLELGDSALYFCASSSRKSGTGLPEQYFGPGTRLTVT.

This chain joins TRBV21-1 and TRBJ2-7; the table's D call TRBD1 went unverified against the DNA. TRBV21-1 is flagged as a pseudogene. The CDR3 spans 18 residues. In DNA form, the CDR3 reads TGTGCCAGCAGCAAAGGGACAGGCCCGGCTATCCCTACCTACGAGCAGTACTTC. Translated, it gives CASSKGTGPAIPTYEQYF.

The chain recombines TRBV6-5 with TRBJ2-1, with D unresolved. The CDR3 loop spans 13 amino acids. With 0 bases removed from V and 9 bases from J, the gap between germline ends came to 9 bases. Germline V gene data show CDR1 as MNHEY and CDR2 as SVGAGI. The CDR3 protein is CASSYSTSGEQFF. CDR3 coding DNA: TGTGCCAGCAGTTACTCTACTTCGGGTGAGCAGTTCTTC.

This clone was recorded only once. V is TRBV19 and J is TRBJ2-3, with 8 bases lining up with TRBD2. Per the germline V gene, CDR1 is LNHDA and CDR2 is SQIVND (reference sequence). V lost 4 bases to trimming and J lost 2 bases; unmatched junction nucleotides: 8. This CDR3 has 16 amino acids. DNA of the CDR3: TGTGCCAGTAGTACCAGGGTAGCGGGGCCCACAGATACGCAGTATTTT. Amino acid sequence: CASSTRVAGPTDTQYF.

Turning to this clone: The sample has other DNA sequences that encode this CDR3 too. The V call is TRBV5-4, the J call TRBJ1-1; possibly TRBD1 for D (6 bases). Deletions cut 0 bases from V and 1 base from J, with 19 bases between. This CDR3 comprises 18 residues. The germline V gene has CDR1 SGHNT and CDR2 YYREEE (reference sequence). CDR3 in amino acids: CASSLVRGAYLTNTEAFF. The CDR3 nucleotides are TGTGCCAGCAGCTTGGTACGGGGGGCATACTTGACGAACACTGAAGCTTTCTTT.

The J gene is TRBJ2-2, the V gene TRBV6-1; 9 bases match TRBD1. The CDR3 totals 15 residues. J gave up 5 bases and V 6 bases, and 7 bases lay outside the gene matches. CDR1 and CDR2 (germline): MNHNS, SASEGT. This CDR3 is CASRSGTGWTGELFF. In DNA, the CDR3 is TGTGCCAGCAGATCCGGGACAGGGTGGACCGGGGAGCTGTTTTTT.